One and the same sample provided the 14 T cell receptor beta chains below, sequenced in a study of blood T cell repertoires in COVID-19. The table came from immunoSEQ multiplex PCR; TCRdb's copy has only in-frame clones and leaves some out. The sample consists of 380,000 or so clones, approximately 90% of them appearing once. Input material: PBMCs or T cells enriched from blood (not recorded which). The receptors derive from a woman aged 25 to 39 with acute COVID-19.

This chain connects TRBV18 to TRBJ1-2; D remains unclear. Between the trimmed V and J ends, which lost 3 bases and 0 bases, there was a span of 11 bases. From germline, CDR1 is KGHSH and CDR2 LQKENI. This CDR3 is built from 15 residues. CDR3 DNA: TGTGCCAGCTCACCTGAAACTATTACTAACTATGGCTACACCTTC. Translating it yields CASSPETITNYGYTF.

The chain employs TRBV2 and TRBJ2-7; a possible D gene is TRBD2 (6 bases). The CDR3 totals 12 residues. Trimming cost V 10 bases and J 6 bases, with 16 bases left between them. The germline V gene has CDR1 SNHLY and CDR2 FYNNEI. CDR3 DNA sequence: TGTGCCATCACCTTCGGAGGGGCCGAGCAGTACTTC. Translation gives CAITFGGAEQYF. The full variable domain, with the rest looked up from reference TRBV2 and TRBJ2-7, is EPEVTQTPSHQVTQMGQEVILRCVPISNHLYFYWYRQILGQKVEFLVSFYNNEISEKSEIFDDQFSVERPDGSNFTLKIRSTKLEDSAMYFCAITFGGAEQYFGPGTRLTVT.

This clone was found once. V and J are TRBV12-3 or TRBV12-4 and TRBJ1-2, with D possibly TRBD1 on 5 matching bases. The CDR3 consists of 13 residues. Deletions cut 7 bases from V and 4 bases from J, with 13 bases between. The CDR3: CASKRDSPYGYTF. The CDR3 region has the DNA TGTGCCAGCAAGAGAGACAGTCCCTATGGCTACACCTTC.

The chain uses TRBV9 and TRBJ1-1, with 7 bases that match TRBD1. J gave up 6 bases and V 5 bases, and 10 bases lay outside the gene matches. This CDR3 is 14 amino acids long. Germline-derived CDR1 and CDR2 are SGDLS and YYNGEE. In DNA, the CDR3 is TGTGCCAGCAGTTTGTTTGAGGGGGCGGCTGAAGCTTTCTTT. Protein product: CASSLFEGAAEAFF.

The genes are TRBV6-5 and TRBJ1-2, with TRBD1 matching 8 bases. CDR3 size: 14 residues. From germline, CDR1 is MNHEY and CDR2 SVGAGI. With 6 bases clipped from V and 8 bases from J, the junction kept 11 bases outside the gene matches. The CDR3 DNA is TGTGCCAGCAGGGATCCACAGGGGGTGGGCGGCTACACCTTC. Translated: CASRDPQGVGGYTF.

The rearrangement joins TRBV6-6 to TRBJ1-1; 8 nucleotides align to TRBD1. Trimming took 4 bases from V and 1 from J; bases not matched to a gene: 8. CDR1 is MNHNY and CDR2 is SVGAGI in the germline V gene (reference sequence). The length of the CDR3 is 16 residues. CDR3: CASSSDRVRRNTEAFF. CDR3 DNA: TGTGCCAGCAGTTCGGACAGGGTGAGGAGGAACACTGAAGCTTTCTTT.

J is TRBJ2-7 and V is TRBV5-1; TRBD2 agrees at 9 bases. The CDR3 totals 17 residues. V shed 4 bases, J shed 0 bases, and the junction held 11 bases outside the gene matches. Germline V gene data show CDR1 as SGHRS and CDR2 as YFSETQ. CDR3 bases: TGCGCCAGCAGCCTGGGGGTTAGCGGGGGAGTCTCCTACGAGCAGTACTTC. Its translation: CASSLGVSGGVSYEQYF.

Turning to this clone: Other nucleotide sequences from this sample produce the same CDR3. The chain employs TRBV29-1 and TRBJ2-7; the match to TRBD1 covers 7 bases. V lost 7 bases and J lost 0; bases outside the gene matches: 3. Germline V gene lookup returns CDR1 SQVTM and CDR2 ANQGSEA. The CDR3 runs to 12 residues. CDR3 coding DNA: TGCAGCGCCAGGGACAGCTCCTACGAGCAGTACTTC. It translates to CSARDSSYEQYF.

The rearrangement uses TRBV7-9 and TRBJ2-7; TRBD1 agrees at 9 bases. The V gene's germline CDR1 is SEHNR and CDR2 FQNEAQ (reference sequence). The V gene end was trimmed by 5 bases and the J gene end by 2 bases; junction bases not matched to a gene: 4. The CDR3 is 14 amino acids. CDR3 sequence reads: CASSLTGGTYEQYF. DNA for the CDR3: TGTGCCAGCAGCCTTACAGGGGGCACCTACGAGCAGTACTTC.

The V gene is TRBV9, the J gene TRBJ2-1, with 10 bases matching TRBD2. Trimming took 1 base from V and 7 from J; bases not matched to a gene: 11. The CDR3 totals 17 residues. Germline V CDR1 and CDR2: SGDLS, YYNGEE. In DNA form, the CDR3 reads TGTGCCAGCAGCGTACCTTCAAGCGGGGGGGCCGAAAATGAGCAGTTCTTC. The encoded protein is CASSVPSSGGAENEQFF.

This clone occurred a few times. This sequence joins TRBV4-1 and TRBJ1-2; D is unresolved. This CDR3 is 17 amino acids long. Germline values: CDR1 MGHRA, CDR2 YSYEKL. Between the trimmed V and J ends, which lost 1 base and 1 base, there was a span of 16 bases. The CDR3 here is CASSQGSPGALNYGYTF. In DNA form, the CDR3 reads TGCGCCAGCAGCCAAGGTTCTCCCGGTGCGCTTAACTATGGCTACACCTTC.

The chain links TRBV6-5 to TRBJ2-7; weak D call: TRBD1 (5 bases). Germline CDR1 and CDR2: MNHEY and SVGAGI. CDR3 length equals 14 residues. V shed 1 base and J shed 5 bases, with 12 bases lying between them. The CDR3 here is CASSYLDMKDEQYF. The CDR3 DNA reads as TGTGCCAGCAGTTACTTGGACATGAAGGACGAGCAGTACTTC.

The CDR3 here is CASSLLGRGIGDEQFF. In DNA form, the CDR3 reads TGTGCCAGCAGCTTGTTAGGCCGGGGGATTGGCGATGAGCAGTTCTTC. V is TRBV5-4 and J is TRBJ2-1, with D tentatively TRBD2 (6 bases). The germline V gene has CDR1 SGHNT and CDR2 YYREEE (reference sequence). The CDR3 has 16 amino acids. V lost 1 base, J lost 8 bases, and 19 bases lay in between.

V is TRBV28 and J is TRBJ1-6; the match to TRBD1 covers 8 bases. CDR3 length: 15 amino acids. Trimming at V came to 3 bases and at J to 8 bases, leaving 6 bases not matched to a gene. Germline V gene data show CDR1 as MDHEN and CDR2 as SYDVKM. For the CDR3, the DNA is TGTGCCAGCAGTTTCCCGGACAGGGCATATTCACCCCTCCACTTT. Protein product: CASSFPDRAYSPLHF. Together with reference TRBV28 and TRBJ1-6, the CDR3 gives the full variable domain: DVKVTQSSRYLVKRTGEKVFLECVQDMDHENMFWYRQDPGLGLRLIYFSYDVKMKEKGDIPEGYSVSREKKERFSLILESASTNQTSMYLCASSFPDRAYSPLHFGNGTRLTVT.